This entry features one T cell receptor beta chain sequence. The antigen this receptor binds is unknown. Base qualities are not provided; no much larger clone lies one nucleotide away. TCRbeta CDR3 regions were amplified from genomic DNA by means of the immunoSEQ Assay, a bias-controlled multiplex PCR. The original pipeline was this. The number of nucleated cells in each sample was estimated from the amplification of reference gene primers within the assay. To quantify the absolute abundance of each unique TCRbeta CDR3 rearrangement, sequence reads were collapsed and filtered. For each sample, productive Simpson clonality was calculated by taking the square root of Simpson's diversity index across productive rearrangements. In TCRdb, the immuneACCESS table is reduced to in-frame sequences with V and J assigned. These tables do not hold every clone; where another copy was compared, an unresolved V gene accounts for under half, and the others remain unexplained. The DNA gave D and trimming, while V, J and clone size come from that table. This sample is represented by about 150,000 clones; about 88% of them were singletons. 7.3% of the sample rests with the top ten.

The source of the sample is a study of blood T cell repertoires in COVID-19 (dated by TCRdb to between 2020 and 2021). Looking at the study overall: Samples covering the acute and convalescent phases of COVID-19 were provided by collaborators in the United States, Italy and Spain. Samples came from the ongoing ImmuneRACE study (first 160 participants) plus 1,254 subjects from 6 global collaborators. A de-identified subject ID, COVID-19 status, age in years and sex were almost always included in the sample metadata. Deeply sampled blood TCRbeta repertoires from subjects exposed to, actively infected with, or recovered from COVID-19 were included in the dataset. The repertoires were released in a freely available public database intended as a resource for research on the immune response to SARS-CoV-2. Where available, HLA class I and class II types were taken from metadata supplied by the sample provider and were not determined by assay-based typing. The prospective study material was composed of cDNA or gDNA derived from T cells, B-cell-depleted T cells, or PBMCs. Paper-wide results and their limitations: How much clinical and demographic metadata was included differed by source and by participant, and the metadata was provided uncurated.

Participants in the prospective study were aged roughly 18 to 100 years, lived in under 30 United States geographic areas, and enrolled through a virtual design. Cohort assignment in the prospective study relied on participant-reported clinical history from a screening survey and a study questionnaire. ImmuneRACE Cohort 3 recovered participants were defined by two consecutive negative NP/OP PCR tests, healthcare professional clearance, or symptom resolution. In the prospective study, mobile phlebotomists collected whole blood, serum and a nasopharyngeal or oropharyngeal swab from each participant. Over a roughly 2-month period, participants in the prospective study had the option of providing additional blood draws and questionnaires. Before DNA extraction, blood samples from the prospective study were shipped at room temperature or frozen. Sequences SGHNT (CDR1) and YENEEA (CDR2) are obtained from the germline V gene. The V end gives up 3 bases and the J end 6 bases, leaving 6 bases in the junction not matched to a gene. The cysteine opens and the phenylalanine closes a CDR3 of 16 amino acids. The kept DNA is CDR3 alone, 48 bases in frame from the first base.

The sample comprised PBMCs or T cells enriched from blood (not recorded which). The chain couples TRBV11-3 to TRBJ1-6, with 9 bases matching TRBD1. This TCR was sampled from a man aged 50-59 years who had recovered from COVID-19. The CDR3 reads CASSLDRGEINSPLHF. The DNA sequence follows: TGTGCCAGCAGCTTGGACAGGGGCGAAATTAATTCACCCCTCCACTTT.